What follows describes a single T cell receptor (beta chain). What it recognizes is unknown. Findings and caveats of the study: In terms of TCR gene usage, tumor memory CD4+ T cells clustered together with blood and lymph node memory CD4+ cells, as well as with lymph node naive CD4+ cells.

Full-length variable regions came from constant-region reverse primers plus semi-nested Nested Universal Primer A PCR. TCRdb redid the calling of the 5' RACE reads with MiXCR, one entry per CDR3 protein. Of some 44,000 distinct CDR3 sequences listed, around 28% are singletons. Germline V gives CDR1 KGHSH, CDR2 LQKENI. This CDR3 is built from 16 residues. V shed 1 base, J shed 6 bases, and the junction held 7 bases outside the gene matches. This chain links TRBV18 with TRBJ1-5; 9 bases align to TRBD1. The receptor was isolated from a female donor with breast cancer. Sequenced: tumor-infiltrating memory CD4+ T cells sorted from the breast tumor. As for subset: memory CD4+ T cells, CD4+CD45RO+CD25-. The CDR3 here is CASSPRGDREGQPQHF. In nucleotides, the CDR3 is TGTGCCAGCTCACCACGAGGGGACAGGGAAGGTCAGCCCCAGCATTTT.